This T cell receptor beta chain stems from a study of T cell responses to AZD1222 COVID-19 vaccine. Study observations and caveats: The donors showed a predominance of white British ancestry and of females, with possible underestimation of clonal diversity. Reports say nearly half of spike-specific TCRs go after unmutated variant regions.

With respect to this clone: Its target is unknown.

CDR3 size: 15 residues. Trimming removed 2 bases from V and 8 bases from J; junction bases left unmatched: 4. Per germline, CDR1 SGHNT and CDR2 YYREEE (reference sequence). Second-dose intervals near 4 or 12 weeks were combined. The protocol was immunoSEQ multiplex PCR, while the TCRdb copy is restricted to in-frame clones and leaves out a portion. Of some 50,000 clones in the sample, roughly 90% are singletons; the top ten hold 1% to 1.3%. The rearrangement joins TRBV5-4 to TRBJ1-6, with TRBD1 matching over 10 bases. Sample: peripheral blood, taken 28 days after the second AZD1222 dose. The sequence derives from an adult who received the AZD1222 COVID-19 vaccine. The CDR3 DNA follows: TGTGCCAGCAGCTTCCTAGGGACAGGGGATTCACCCCTCCACTTT. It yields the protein CASSFLGTGDSPLHF.